These 24 T cell receptor beta chains were all obtained from the same sample, sequenced in a study of naive and memory T cell subsets (dated by TCRdb to the late 2010s). The library was made by UMI-ligation and nested PCR. TCRdb names Illumina MiSeq as the instrument used. To cover both TRBC1 and TRBC2, the beta constant-region primer consisted of an equimolar mix of two oligonucleotides. Four rounds of PCR, combining the SP2 primer with nested alpha and beta constant-region primers, were used to amplify the ligated cDNA. Starting from the raw public reads, TCRdb applied fastp trimming at Q25, assembled clones with MiXCR and retained in-frame beta chains. Identical CDR3 protein sequences are pooled into one entry, listed with their most common genes and DNA. This sample gives over a thousand distinct CDR3 sequences in total; about 8% of them show up just once. The ten largest clones take up around 83% of the sample.

Sequenced input: CD8+ TEMRA cells from blood. The cell subset or site label for this specimen denotes: effector memory re-expressing CD45RA, CD45RA+ CD27-. The receptors stem from a human donor in good health.

This clonotype was seen many times. J is TRBJ2-7 and V is TRBV7-6; TRBD1 agrees at 9 bases. V trimming: 3 bases; J trimming: 2 bases; junction bases outside the gene matches: 14. There are 18 residues in the CDR3. Germline CDR1 reads SGHVS; CDR2 reads FNYEAQ. CDR3 region: CASSFVPGQGRDAYEQYF. The CDR3 DNA reads TGTGCCAGCAGCTTTGTCCCGGGACAGGGACGGGACGCCTACGAGCAGTACTTC.

This clonotype was seen only a few times. The genes are TRBV6-6 and TRBJ1-4, with a possible D match to TRBD1 (5 bases). V was shortened by 10 bases and J by 13 bases, with 22 bases between the two germline ends. The CDR3 length is 13 residues. CDR1 and CDR2 (germline): MNHNY, SVGAGI (reference sequence). DNA for the CDR3: TGTGCCACCCTACAGAGGGGCCTCCGTGGACTGTTTTTT. It codes for CATLQRGLRGLFF.

The V gene is TRBV6-2 or TRBV6-3, the J gene TRBJ2-1, with TRBD1 identical over 10 bases. This CDR3 region has 17 residues. Per the germline V gene, CDR1 is MNHEY and CDR2 is SVGEGT. With 4 bases clipped from V and 4 bases from J, the junction kept 10 bases outside the gene matches. DNA of the CDR3: TGTGCCAGCAGTTTCCGAAGACCGGGACAGGGGTACAATGAGCAGTTCTTC. Its protein is CASSFRRPGQGYNEQFF.

Only a few counts were recorded for this clonotype. The rearrangement joins TRBV6-4 to TRBJ2-1, with 8 positions matching TRBD1. Germline V lookup: CDR1 MRHNA, CDR2 SNTAGT. Losses at the gene ends were 8 bases for V and 3 bases for J; bases not matched to a gene: 6. This CDR3 has 14 amino acids. This chain's CDR3 is CASSRTGNYNEQFF. CDR3 DNA: TGTGCCAGCTCTAGGACAGGGAACTACAATGAGCAGTTCTTC.

The chain employs TRBV6-4 and TRBJ2-2; D is tentatively TRBD1 or TRBD2 (5 bases each). Germline V gives CDR1 MRHNA, CDR2 SNTAGT. V lost 4 bases and J 2 bases, leaving 5 bases between the germline ends. The CDR3 sequence is 13 residues long. CDR3 bases: TGTGCCAGCAGTGGGGACAACACCGGGGAGCTGTTTTTT. Amino acids: CASSGDNTGELFF.

This clonotype was detected ten times or more. This chain links TRBV12-3 or TRBV12-4 with TRBJ2-2; a weak D match, TRBD2 (7 bases). The V gene lost 8 bases and the J gene lost 5 bases, with 9 bases spanning the gap. The CDR3 totals 12 residues. The CDR3: CASGRGTGELFF. In nucleotides, the CDR3 is TGTGCCAGCGGGAGGGGGACCGGGGAGCTGTTTTTT.

Judged by abundance, this clonotype is medium-sized. This rearrangement joins TRBV7-9 to TRBJ2-1; 8 nucleotides match TRBD2. There are 13 residues in the CDR3. V shed 6 bases and J 6 bases; nucleotides not matched to a gene: 4. In germline, CDR1 is SEHNR, CDR2 FQNEAQ (reference sequence). The CDR3 protein is CASRAGGLNEQFF. CDR3 in DNA: TGTGCCAGCAGGGCGGGAGGCCTCAATGAGCAGTTCTTC.

The genes are TRBV3-1 and TRBJ2-4; the D is unclear. Germline V lookup: CDR1 LGHDT, CDR2 YNNKEL (reference sequence). V gave up 0 bases and J gave up 1 base, with 16 bases separating them. The CDR3 is 18 residues long. CDR3 region: CASSQEEDLDIAKNIQYF. CDR3 in DNA: TGTGCCAGCAGCCAAGAAGAGGATCTTGACATTGCCAAAAACATTCAGTACTTC.

The chain joins TRBV9 to TRBJ2-1; possibly TRBD2 for D (6 bases). V lost 0 bases, J lost 4 bases, and 11 bases lay in between. Germline V gene lookup returns CDR1 SGDLS and CDR2 YYNGEE. This CDR3 comprises 15 residues. CDR3 protein: CASSVGGAGYNEQFF. CDR3 in DNA: TGTGCCAGCAGCGTAGGAGGGGCGGGGTACAATGAGCAGTTCTTC.

The chain combines TRBV7-2 with TRBJ2-3; TRBD2 matches 9 bases. V lost 3 bases to trimming and J lost 4 bases; unmatched junction nucleotides: 8. The CDR3 covers 16 residues. Germline V gene lookup returns CDR1 SGHTA and CDR2 FQGNSA. As DNA, the CDR3 is TGTGCCAGCAGCTTCGGTGCGGGAGGGCCATCAGATACGCAGTATTTT. Its protein product is CASSFGAGGPSDTQYF.

The J gene is TRBJ1-2, the V gene TRBV7-9; 7 nucleotides align to TRBD1. The CDR3 is 15 residues long. Germline values: CDR1 SEHNR, CDR2 FQNEAQ (reference sequence). Trimming removed 3 bases from V and 8 bases from J; junction bases left unmatched: 12. CDR3 loop: CASSFTQQGSQGYTF. CDR3 coding DNA: TGTGCCAGCAGCTTTACCCAACAGGGGTCTCAGGGCTACACCTTC.

By frequency in the sample, this clonotype is medium-sized (0.01 to 0.1%). CDR3 loop: CASSLVGRAEAFF. The CDR3 nucleotides read TGTGCCAGCAGTTTGGTAGGGCGGGCTGAAGCTTTCTTT. This chain links TRBV28 with TRBJ1-1; D is undetermined. Looked up from germline, CDR1 is MDHEN and CDR2 is SYDVKM. Trimming left V 3 bases short and J 6 bases short, with 11 bases between. This CDR3 is 13 amino acids long.

The chain is built from TRBV3-1 and TRBJ2-5; D tentatively fits TRBD1 or TRBD2 (5 bases each). The ends were cut back, 6 bases at V and 2 bases at J, with 16 bases in the middle. The V gene's germline CDR1 is LGHDT and CDR2 YNNKEL (reference sequence). This CDR3 region has 15 residues. The CDR3 nucleotides are TGTGCCAGCAGGCTCGGGACCACCCGTCAAGAGACCCAGTACTTC. It specifies CASRLGTTRQETQYF.

For this clonotype: This likely comes from a read error, as the CDR3 has no conserved phenylalanine or tryptophan at its end. The V and J genes are TRBV6-4 and TRBJ2-1; a possible D gene is TRBD2 (5 bases). The CDR3 runs to 15 residues. CDR1 and CDR2 from the germline V gene are MRHNA and SNTAGT. Trimming removed 0 bases at V and 8 bases at J, with 14 bases between. The CDR3 region has the DNA TGTGCCAGCAGTGACTCTGAGGGAGAGGGAGATGAGCAGTTCTTA. This sequence encodes CASSDSEGEGDEQFL.

This clonotype occurred once. The rearrangement joins TRBV9 to TRBJ2-7; D remains unclear. V was cut by 3 bases and J by 2 bases, with 9 bases left in between. CDR1 and CDR2 (germline): SGDLS, YYNGEE. This CDR3 is built from 13 residues. The CDR3 coding sequence is TGTGCCAGCAGCGGAGACGGTGCCTACGAGCAGTACTTC. This sequence encodes CASSGDGAYEQYF.

This clonotype was recorded a few times. The chain joins TRBV28 to TRBJ2-7; 9 bases are shared with TRBD1. This CDR3 comprises 15 residues. Germline values: CDR1 MDHEN, CDR2 SYDVKM. The trim removed 3 bases at V and 3 bases at J, leaving 6 bases unmatched. This CDR3 is CASSFRDREVYEQYF. CDR3 nucleotide sequence: TGTGCCAGCAGTTTTCGGGACAGGGAGGTCTACGAGCAGTACTTC.

This sequence joins TRBV20-1 and TRBJ2-1; tentatively, D is TRBD2 (6 bases). CDR1 is DFQATT and CDR2 is SNEGSKA in the germline V gene (reference sequence). Trimming pared 0 bases from V and 0 bases from J, leaving 9 bases between. This CDR3 is built from 15 residues. The CDR3 reads CSARDLASSYNEQFF. For the CDR3, the DNA is TGCAGTGCTAGAGATCTAGCGAGCTCCTACAATGAGCAGTTCTTC.

At least ten counts were recorded for this clonotype. The CDR3 loop is CSARGTSDVEQFF. The CDR3 DNA is TGCAGTGCTAGGGGCACCAGCGACGTTGAGCAGTTCTTC. The V call is TRBV20-1, the J call TRBJ2-1; D is unclear. Germline V gene sequence: CDR1 DFQATT, CDR2 SNEGSKA (reference sequence). This CDR3 contains 13 residues. Trimming removed 3 bases from V and 9 bases from J, with 15 bases in between.

This clonotype was found a few times. This chain uses TRBV6-1 with TRBJ2-5; D is unresolved. The CDR3 is 13 residues long. With 7 bases removed from V and 7 bases from J, the gap between germline ends came to 16 bases. In germline, CDR1 is MNHNS, CDR2 SASEGT. This CDR3 is CASKTTGWRTQYF. CDR3 sequence (DNA): TGTGCCAGCAAAACCACGGGTTGGCGGACCCAGTACTTC.

This clonotype was detected a few times. The chain carries TRBV28 and TRBJ1-5; D unclear. Between the trimmed V and J ends, which lost 2 bases and 9 bases, there was a span of 11 bases. The CDR3 consists of 13 residues. The germline gives CDR1 MDHEN, CDR2 SYDVKM. The CDR3 bases are TGTGCCAGCAGTTTACCCCCCCTGGGGCCCCAGCATTTT. Translating gives CASSLPPLGPQHF.

This clonotype was recorded many times. The chain uses TRBV2 and TRBJ2-1, with D possibly being TRBD2 (5 bases). Germline V lookup: CDR1 SNHLY, CDR2 FYNNEI. This CDR3 spans 12 amino acids. V was trimmed by 3 bases and J by 6 bases, leaving 6 bases between them. This CDR3 reads CASSDGVNEQFF. The CDR3 DNA sequence: TGTGCCAGCAGTGACGGGGTCAATGAGCAGTTCTTC.

The sample holds a few counts of this clonotype. The J gene is TRBJ1-1, the V gene TRBV28, with 8 bases identical to TRBD1. This CDR3 comprises 13 residues. V gave up 6 bases and J gave up 6 bases; unmatched junction bases: 6. Germline CDR1 reads MDHEN; CDR2 reads SYDVKM. DNA of the CDR3: TGTGCCAGCAGCACGACAGGGGACCCTGAAGCTTTCTTT. As protein: CASSTTGDPEAFF. Full variable domain (missing parts from reference TRBV28 and TRBJ1-1): DVKVTQSSRYLVKRTGEKVFLECVQDMDHENMFWYRQDPGLGLRLIYFSYDVKMKEKGDIPEGYSVSREKKERFSLILESASTNQTSMYLCASSTTGDPEAFFGQGTRLTVV.

This clonotype was seen a few times. The chain uses TRBV25-1 and TRBJ1-1; weak D call: TRBD1 (6 bases). Trimming stripped 1 base from V and 7 bases from J, with 13 bases between. CDR3 size: 14 residues. Germline V gene data show CDR1 as MGHDK and CDR2 as SYGVNS. The CDR3 DNA follows: TGTGCCAGCAGTGAATCCGGGGACAACGATGAAGCTTTCTTT. Translated: CASSESGDNDEAFF.

By share, this clonotype counts as medium-sized. The chain employs TRBV20-1 and TRBJ2-1, with 7 nucleotides matching TRBD2. V shed 0 bases, J shed 8 bases, and the junction held 10 bases outside the gene matches. The CDR3 contains 15 residues. Germline CDR1 DFQATT, CDR2 SNEGSKA (reference sequence). The CDR3 loop reads CSARDVSREVHEQFF. The CDR3 region has the DNA TGCAGTGCTAGAGATGTTTCACGGGAGGTACATGAGCAGTTCTTC.